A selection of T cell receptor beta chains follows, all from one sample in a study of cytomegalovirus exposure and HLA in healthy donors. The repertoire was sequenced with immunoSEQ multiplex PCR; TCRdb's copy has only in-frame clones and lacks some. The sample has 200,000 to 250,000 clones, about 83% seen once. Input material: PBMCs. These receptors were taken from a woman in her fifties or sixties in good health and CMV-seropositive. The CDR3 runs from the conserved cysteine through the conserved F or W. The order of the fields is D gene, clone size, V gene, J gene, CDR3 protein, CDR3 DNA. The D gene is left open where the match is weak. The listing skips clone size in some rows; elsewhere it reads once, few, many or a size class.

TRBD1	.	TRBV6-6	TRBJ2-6	CASSPGQGSGANVLTF	TGTGCCAGCAGTCCGGGACAGGGATCTGGGGCCAACGTCCTGACTTTC
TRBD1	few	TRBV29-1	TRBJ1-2	CSVTGTGEGYGYTF	TGCAGCGTGACCGGGACAGGGGAGGGCTATGGCTACACCTTC
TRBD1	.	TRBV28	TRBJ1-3	CASSRDRVDTIYF	TGTGCCAGCAGTAGAGACAGGGTCGACACCATATATTTT
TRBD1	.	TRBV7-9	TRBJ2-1	CASSVGQITYNEQFF	TGTGCCAGCAGCGTGGGACAGATCACCTACAATGAGCAGTTCTTC
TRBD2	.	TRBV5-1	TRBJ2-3	CASSLVPSGLTDTQYF	TGCGCCAGCAGCTTGGTGCCTAGCGGGTTAACAGATACGCAGTATTTT
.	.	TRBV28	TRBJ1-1	CASRPPGFSTEAFF	TGTGCCAGCAGGCCACCCGGTTTTAGCACTGAAGCTTTCTTT
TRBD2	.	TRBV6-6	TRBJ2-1	CASRSGRNEQFF	TGTGCCAGCAGGTCCGGGAGGAATGAGCAGTTCTTC
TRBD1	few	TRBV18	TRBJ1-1	CASSPKTGIQFLNTEAFF	TGTGCCAGCTCACCAAAGACAGGGATTCAGTTCCTGAACACTGAAGCTTTCTTT
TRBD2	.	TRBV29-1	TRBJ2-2	CSVVRRGEDGELFF	TGCAGCGTTGTAAGGCGGGGGGAGGACGGGGAGCTGTTTTTT
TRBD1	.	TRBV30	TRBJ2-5	CAWSVNRGKTQYF	TGTGCCTGGAGTGTAAACAGGGGGAAGACCCAGTACTTC
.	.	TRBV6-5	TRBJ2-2	CASSYTRVPGELFF	TGTGCCAGCAGTTACACCAGGGTACCCGGGGAGCTGTTTTTT
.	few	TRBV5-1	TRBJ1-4	CASSWEGLGSTTNEKLFF	TGCGCCAGCAGCTGGGAGGGTCTGGGCTCAACAACTAATGAAAAACTGTTTTTT
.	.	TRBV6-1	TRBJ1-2	CASSEGIRGGDYGYTF	TGTGCCAGCAGTGAGGGAATTAGAGGGGGGGACTATGGCTACACCTTC
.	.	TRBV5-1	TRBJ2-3	CASRLDKGTDTQYF	TGCGCCAGCAGATTGGATAAGGGGACAGATACGCAGTATTTT
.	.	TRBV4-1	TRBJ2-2	CASSQVSYTGELFF	TGCGCCAGCAGCCAAGTGAGCTACACCGGGGAGCTGTTTTTT
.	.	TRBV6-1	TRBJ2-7	CASSEFAQESPYEQYF	TGTGCCAGCAGTGAATTCGCACAGGAGAGTCCCTACGAGCAGTACTTC
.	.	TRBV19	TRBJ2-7	CASKTRDSSSYEQYF	TGTGCCAGTAAAACCCGGGACTCTTCCTCCTACGAGCAGTACTTC
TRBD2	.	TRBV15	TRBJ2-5	CATSRGGPGLAGGPRETQYF	TGTGCCACCAGCAGAGGTGGCCCGGGACTAGCGGGGGGGCCTAGGGAGACCCAGTACTTC
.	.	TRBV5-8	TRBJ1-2	CASRPSWAHNYGYTF	TGTGCCAGCAGACCGTCTTGGGCCCACAACTATGGCTACACCTTC
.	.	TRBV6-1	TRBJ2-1	CASSEALRTVYNEQFF	TGTGCCAGCAGTGAAGCGCTTAGGACTGTCTACAATGAGCAGTTCTTC
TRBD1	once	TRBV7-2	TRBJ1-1	CASSIRQGESFF	TGTGCCAGCAGCATTAGACAGGGGGAATCTTTCTTT
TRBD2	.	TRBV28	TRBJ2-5	CASSFRSGGPRETQYF	TGTGCCAGCAGTTTCCGCAGCGGGGGGCCACGCGAGACCCAGTACTTC
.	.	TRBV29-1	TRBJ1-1	CSVEDTRTEAFF	TGCAGCGTTGAGGACACCCGGACTGAAGCTTTCTTT
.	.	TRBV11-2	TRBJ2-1	CASSLVPGTRANEQFF	TGTGCCAGCAGCTTAGTCCCGGGTACGAGGGCTAATGAGCAGTTCTTC
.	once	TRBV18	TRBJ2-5	CASSGQGKETQYF	TGTGCCAGCTCAGGGCAGGGAAAGGAGACCCAGTACTTC
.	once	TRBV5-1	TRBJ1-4	CASKGQSNEKLFF	TGCGCCAGCAAGGGGCAGTCGAATGAAAAACTGTTTTTT
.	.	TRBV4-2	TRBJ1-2	CASSFTPGDYGYTF	TGTGCCAGCAGCTTCACACCGGGGGACTATGGCTACACCTTC
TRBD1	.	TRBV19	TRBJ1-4	CASSIGQVINEKLFF	TGTGCCAGTAGTATTGGACAGGTGATTAATGAAAAACTGTTTTTT
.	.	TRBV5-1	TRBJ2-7	CASSLGTTGSEQYF	TGCGCCAGCAGCCTGGGTACTACAGGATCCGAGCAGTACTTC
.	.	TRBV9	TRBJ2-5	CASSVYSGETQYF	TGTGCCAGCAGCGTATACAGTGGCGAGACCCAGTACTTC
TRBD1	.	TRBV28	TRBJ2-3	CASSPGDREDGTQYF	TGTGCCAGCAGTCCAGGGGACAGGGAAGACGGTACGCAGTATTTT
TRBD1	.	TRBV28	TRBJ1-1	CASSFLTTGGVTEAFF	TGTGCCAGCAGTTTTCTTACAACAGGGGGCGTCACTGAAGCTTTCTTT
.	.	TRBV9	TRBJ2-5	CASSVGGEKETQYF	TGTGCCAGCAGCGTAGGCGGGGAGAAAGAGACCCAGTACTTC
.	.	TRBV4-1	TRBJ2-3	CASSRTQGTSSDTQYF	TGCGCCAGCAGCCGAACACAGGGCACTTCAAGCGATACGCAGTATTTT
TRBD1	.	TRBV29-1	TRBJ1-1	CSVLGQEMNTEAFF	TGCAGCGTTTTGGGACAGGAGATGAACACTGAAGCTTTCTTT
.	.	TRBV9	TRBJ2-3	CASSVAQGLRTDTQYF	TGTGCCAGCAGCGTAGCGCAGGGGCTTCGCACAGATACGCAGTATTTT
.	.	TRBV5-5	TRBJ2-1	CASSAGAYEQFF	TGTGCCAGCAGTGCTGGGGCGTATGAGCAGTTCTTC
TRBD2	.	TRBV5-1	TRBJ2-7	CASSPGGNEVYEQYF	TGCGCCAGCAGCCCGGGGGGAAACGAGGTCTACGAGCAGTACTTC
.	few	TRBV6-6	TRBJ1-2	CASSYSTGRAGYGYTF	TGTGCCAGCAGTTACTCGACGGGGAGGGCGGGCTATGGCTACACCTTC
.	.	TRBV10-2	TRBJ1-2	CASRAEPNYGYTF	TGCGCCAGCAGGGCCGAACCTAACTATGGCTACACCTTC
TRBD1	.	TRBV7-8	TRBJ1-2	CASSLADRGREGYTF	TGTGCCAGCAGCTTAGCAGACAGGGGCCGGGAAGGCTACACCTTC
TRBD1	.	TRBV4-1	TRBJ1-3	CASSQVSGQGSGNTIYF	TGCGCCAGCAGCCAGGTTTCGGGACAGGGTTCTGGAAACACCATATATTTT
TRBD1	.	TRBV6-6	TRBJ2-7	CASSYGTASYEQYF	TGTGCCAGCAGTTACGGGACAGCCTCCTACGAGCAGTACTTC
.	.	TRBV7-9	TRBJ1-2	CASTNSGVGYGYTF	TGTGCCAGCACCAATTCAGGGGTTGGCTATGGCTACACCTTC
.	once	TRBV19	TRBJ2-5	CASSGARQETQYF	TGTGCCAGTAGTGGAGCGAGACAAGAGACCCAGTACTTC
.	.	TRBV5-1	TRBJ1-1	CASSLVPAGEDTEAFF	TGCGCCAGCAGCTTGGTACCTGCGGGGGAGGACACTGAAGCTTTCTTT
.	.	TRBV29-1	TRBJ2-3	CSVEAYLGPGSTDTQYF	TGCAGCGTTGAAGCTTATCTGGGGCCTGGCAGCACAGATACGCAGTATTTT
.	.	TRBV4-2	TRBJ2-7	CASSQDGDIRSYEQYF	TGTGCCAGCAGCCAAGATGGGGACATACGGTCCTACGAGCAGTACTTC
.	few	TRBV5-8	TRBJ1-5	CASSLGRISNQPQHF	TGTGCCAGCAGCTTGGGGCGGATCAGCAATCAGCCCCAGCATTTT
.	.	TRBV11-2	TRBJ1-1	CASSPAGTEAFF	TGTGCCAGCAGCCCGGCGGGTACTGAAGCTTTCTTT
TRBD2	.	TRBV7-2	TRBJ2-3	CASSLGGRGDTQYF	TGTGCCAGCAGCTTAGGTGGGAGGGGAGATACGCAGTATTTT
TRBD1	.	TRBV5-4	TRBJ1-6	CASSLVPGDRASPLHF	TGTGCCAGCAGCTTGGTACCCGGGGACAGGGCTTCACCCCTCCACTTT
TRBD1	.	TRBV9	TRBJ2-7	CASSVGQGAGYEQYF	TGTGCCAGCAGCGTAGGACAGGGGGCCGGCTACGAGCAGTACTTC
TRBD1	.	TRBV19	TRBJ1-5	CASNPGTGGGQPQHF	TGTGCCAGCAACCCAGGTACAGGGGGCGGTCAGCCCCAGCATTTT
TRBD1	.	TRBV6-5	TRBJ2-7	CASRRGTGAYEQYF	TGTGCCAGCAGGAGAGGGACAGGCGCCTACGAGCAGTACTTC